This section outlines one T cell receptor beta chain sequence together with its context. This clone was observed a single time. Its target antigen remains unknown. Base qualities were left out, and no much larger clone turns up one base away. The donors were included in the validation cohort of over a hundred subjects, a group kept apart from the roughly 700-subject first cohort. V is reduced by 0 bases and J by 4 bases, leaving a spacing of 8 bases between them. The CDR3 measures 14 amino acids from cysteine to phenylalanine. CDR3 DNA only is kept here, 42 bases in frame from base 1. CDR1 and CDR2, looked up from the germline V gene, are SGHDT and YYEEEE. The library was built by means of the immunoSEQ multiplex PCR assay. On the authors' methods: A statistical classification framework was developed to diagnose cytomegalovirus status using the catalog of TCR beta chain sequences. Sourced from immuneACCESS, this table was stored by TCRdb with only in-frame sequences that have V and J called. A share of the clones is absent; for the studies checked, an unresolved V gene accounts for under half, and the remainder has no known explanation. V and J calls and clone size come straight from that table; D and trimming were deduced from the DNA. This sample is represented by around 60,000 clones; 92% of them were singletons. The top ten clones comprise 1.3% of the sample.

This sample is part of a study of cytomegalovirus exposure and HLA in healthy donors (dated by TCRdb to the late 2010s). The study in broad terms: According to a later analysis, one platform produced both the 120 validation repertoires and the 666 repertoires of the first cohort. The study aimed to test whether signatures of past pathogen exposure could be identified by cataloging public T cell receptors. Along with the approximately 600-subject first cohort, a separate validation cohort of over a hundred different subjects was used. The study combined high-throughput TCR immunosequencing, statistical association of individual TCRs with disease status, and machine learning to predict cytomegalovirus infection status.

Results and caveats for the whole study, not just this receptor: Across donors, most TCR sequences were observed very rarely, whereas some public TCRs were present in many individuals. A later analysis had no HLA typing for the validation cohort, so co-occurrence there was scored across all 120 repertoires. Cytomegalovirus status was reported to be diagnosed by the classifier with high specificity and sensitivity in both the original and validation cohorts. The authors suggested that the approach could potentially be extended to other disease states and immunological phenotypes. A later analysis found that TCRs clustered in the first cohort also tended to co-occur in the roughly 120 validation repertoires, with approximately 95% of cluster scores above 0. In the study, about 150 TCR beta chains were listed as associated with cytomegalovirus. Three of the identified cytomegalovirus-associated TCR beta chains were confirmed in vitro to be specific for cytomegalovirus antigens.

Sequencing used PBMCs. This TCR came from a woman in her late teens or twenties in good health and CMV-seronegative. The chain joins TRBV5-6 to TRBJ1-3, with the D gene too uncertain to name. CDR3 reads: CASSLAVSGNTIYF. The nucleotides are TGTGCCAGCAGCTTGGCAGTATCCGGAAACACCATATATTTT.